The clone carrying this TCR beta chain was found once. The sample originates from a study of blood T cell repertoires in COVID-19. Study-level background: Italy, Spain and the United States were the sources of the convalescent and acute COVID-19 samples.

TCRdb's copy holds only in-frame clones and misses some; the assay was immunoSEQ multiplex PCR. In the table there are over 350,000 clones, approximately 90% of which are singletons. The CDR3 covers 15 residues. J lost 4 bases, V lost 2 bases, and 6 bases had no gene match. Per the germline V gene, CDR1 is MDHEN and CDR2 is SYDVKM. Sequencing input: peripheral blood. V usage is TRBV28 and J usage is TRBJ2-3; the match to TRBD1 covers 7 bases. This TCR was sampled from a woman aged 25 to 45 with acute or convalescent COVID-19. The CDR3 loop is CASSLRGGAADTQYF. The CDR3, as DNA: TGTGCCAGCAGTTTACGAGGGGGCGCAGCAGATACGCAGTATTTT. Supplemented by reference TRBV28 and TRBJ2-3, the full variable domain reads DVKVTQSSRYLVKRTGEKVFLECVQDMDHENMFWYRQDPGLGLRLIYFSYDVKMKEKGDIPEGYSVSREKKERFSLILESASTNQTSMYLCASSLRGGAADTQYFGPGTRLTVL.